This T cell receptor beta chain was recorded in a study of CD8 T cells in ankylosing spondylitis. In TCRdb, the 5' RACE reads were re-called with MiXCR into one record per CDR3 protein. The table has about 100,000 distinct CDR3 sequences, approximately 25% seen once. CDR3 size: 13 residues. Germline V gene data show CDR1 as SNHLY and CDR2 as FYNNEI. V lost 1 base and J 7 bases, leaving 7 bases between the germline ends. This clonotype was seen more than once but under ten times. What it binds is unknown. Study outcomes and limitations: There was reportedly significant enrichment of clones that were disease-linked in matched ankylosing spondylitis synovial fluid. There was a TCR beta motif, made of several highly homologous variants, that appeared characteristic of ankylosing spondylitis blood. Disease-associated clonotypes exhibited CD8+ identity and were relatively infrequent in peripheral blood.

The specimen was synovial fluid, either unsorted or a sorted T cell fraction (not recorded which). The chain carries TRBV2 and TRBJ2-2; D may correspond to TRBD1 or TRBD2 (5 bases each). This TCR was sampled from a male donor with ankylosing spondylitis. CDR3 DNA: TGTGCCAGCAGTGAAGAGAGGGGCGGGGAGCTGTTTTTT. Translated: CASSEERGGELFF.